The 21 T cell receptor beta chains below all came from one sample that was sequenced in a study of T-cell reconstitution after alpha-beta-depleted transplantation in children. TCRbeta library construction was performed incorporating unique molecular identifiers. TCRdb independently ran MiXCR on the PCR reads; one entry per CDR3 protein. Of nearly 350,000 distinct CDR3 sequences listed, about 17% are singletons. Sequences were derived from PBMCs, mostly from graft donor cells, sampled 360 days after TCRalphabeta/CD19-depleted stem cell transplant. The receptors derive from a male patient aged 2 to 10 who had a stem cell transplant for acute lymphoblastic leukemia, so the T cells may come from the graft donor.

The V call is TRBV3-1, the J call TRBJ2-2; TRBD1 matches at 8 bases. V shed 1 base, J shed 0 bases, and the junction held 10 bases outside the gene matches. The CDR3 is 19 amino acids. Germline-derived CDR1 and CDR2 are LGHDT and YNNKEL (reference sequence). CDR3 coding DNA: TGTGCCAGCAGCCAAGTGGCCCCGGGACAGGACTCGAACACCGGGGAGCTGTTTTTT. This translates into CASSQVAPGQDSNTGELFF.

The sample holds a few counts of this clonotype. This chain links TRBV29-1 with TRBJ2-3, with D hard to call. In germline, CDR1 is SQVTM, CDR2 ANQGSEA. V was pared by 4 bases and J by 1 base, with 9 bases between. CDR3 size: 13 residues. CDR3 DNA: TGCAGCGTTGGACTCGAGGGCACAGATACGCAGTATTTT. This encodes CSVGLEGTDTQYF.

This chain joins TRBV12-3 or TRBV12-4 and TRBJ1-1, with 8 bases that match TRBD1. The J segment lost 1 base and the V segment lost 3 bases, leaving 13 bases of the junction unmatched. The CDR3 covers 18 residues. CDR3: CASSLDRTGLGSNTEAFF. CDR3 DNA: TGTGCCAGCAGTTTGGACCGGACAGGGTTGGGTTCGAACACTGAAGCTTTCTTT.

The rearrangement links TRBV5-1 to TRBJ2-5; 9 bases are shared with TRBD1. V gave up 1 base and J gave up 1 base; unmatched junction bases: 2. CDR3 length equals 15 residues. CDR1 is SGHRS and CDR2 is YFSETQ in the germline V gene. CDR3 nucleotide sequence: TGCGCCAGCAGCTTGAACAGGGGGCTCCAAGAGACCCAGTACTTC. This encodes CASSLNRGLQETQYF.

This clonotype was observed at least ten times. This chain joins TRBV20-1 and TRBJ2-2; D gene ambiguous. Germline loops: CDR1 DFQATT, CDR2 SNEGSKA (reference sequence). With 2 bases removed from V and 2 bases from J, the gap between germline ends came to 9 bases. This CDR3 spans 14 amino acids. CDR3 bases: TGCAGTGCTAGAAAACCCATCAACACCGGGGAGCTGTTTTTT. This sequence encodes CSARKPINTGELFF.

The V and J genes are TRBV20-1 and TRBJ2-3; 7 bases match TRBD2. Germline assignment: CDR1 DFQATT and CDR2 SNEGSKA (reference sequence). The CDR3 consists of 15 residues. The V and J ends lost 0 bases and 0 bases, in that order; junction bases with no gene match: 3. CDR3 in amino acids: CSARDGTTSTDTQYF. CDR3 nucleotide sequence: TGCAGTGCTAGAGATGGGACTACTAGCACAGATACGCAGTATTTT.

This clonotype was found a few times. J is TRBJ2-3 and V is TRBV25-1; tentatively, D is TRBD2 (5 bases). Trimming shortened V by 7 bases and J by 5 bases, and 16 bases separated the two germline ends. The CDR3 consists of 14 residues. Germline CDR1 is MGHDK and CDR2 is SYGVNS. This CDR3 is CASILTPGLDTQYF. The DNA of the CDR3 is TGTGCCAGCATCCTCACGCCGGGATTAGATACGCAGTATTTT.

The chain uses TRBV25-1 and TRBJ1-6; D remains ambiguous. From germline, CDR1 is MGHDK and CDR2 SYGVNS. V gave up 3 bases and J gave up 7 bases, with 7 bases separating them. The CDR3 runs 13 residues. The chain's CDR3 is CASSDLGNSPLHF. Here the CDR3 DNA reads TGTGCCAGCAGTGACCTGGGGAATTCACCCCTCCACTTT.

This clonotype was detected many times. This chain joins TRBV12-3 or TRBV12-4 and TRBJ2-7; D ambiguous. The ends were cut back, 3 bases at V and 0 bases at J, with 9 bases in the middle. The CDR3 loop spans 14 amino acids. As DNA, the CDR3 is TGTGCCAGCAGTTTCGTGGGCAGCTCCTACGAGCAGTACTTC. Protein product: CASSFVGSSYEQYF.

The chain combines TRBV20-1 with TRBJ2-3; D remains unclear. The CDR3 is 15 residues long. Germline CDR1 DFQATT, CDR2 SNEGSKA (reference sequence). V dropped 3 bases and J dropped 0 bases, with 13 bases sitting between them. The CDR3 sequence is CSARWAPRSTDTQYF. CDR3 bases: TGCAGTGCTAGGTGGGCCCCCCGCAGCACAGATACGCAGTATTTT.

The chain recombines TRBV6-5 with TRBJ2-1, with a tentative D call TRBD2 (5 bases). The CDR3 extends over 15 amino acids. Trimming left V 3 bases short and J 4 bases short, with 13 bases between. Germline CDR1 is MNHEY and CDR2 is SVGAGI. The DNA of the CDR3 is TGTGCCAGCAGTTATGAGCGGACTGCTTACAATGAGCAGTTCTTC. It encodes CASSYERTAYNEQFF.

Ten or more counts support this clonotype. The rearrangement links TRBV4-3 to TRBJ2-7; D gene ambiguous. The CDR3 is 14 amino acids. Germline V CDR1 and CDR2: LGHNA, YSLEER. The germline V and J ends were trimmed by 3 bases and 5 bases, with 14 bases remaining between them. The CDR3: CASSHGHLRNEQYF. CDR3 bases: TGCGCCAGCAGCCATGGGCACCTCCGGAACGAGCAGTACTTC.

The chain combines TRBV12-3 or TRBV12-4 with TRBJ2-1; 8 nucleotides agree with TRBD2. The CDR3 consists of 13 residues. V trimming: 11 bases; J trimming: 9 bases; junction bases outside the gene matches: 12. This CDR3 is CASSGSVYGEQFF. The CDR3 bases are TGTGCCTCCAGCGGGAGCGTGTACGGTGAGCAGTTCTTC.

The chain has TRBV4-2 and TRBJ2-1, with a weak D call TRBD2 (6 bases). The CDR3 loop spans 16 amino acids. V was cut by 2 bases and J by 0 bases, with 11 bases left in between. Germline V CDR1 and CDR2: LGHNA, YNFKEQ. The CDR3 sequence: CASSQPLATSYNEQFF. For the CDR3, the DNA is TGTGCCAGCAGCCAACCTCTAGCGACCTCCTACAATGAGCAGTTCTTC.

The CDR3 protein is CAWSTETAAKTYNEQFF. The DNA of the CDR3 is TGTGCCTGGAGTACAGAGACAGCCGCCAAGACCTACAATGAGCAGTTCTTC. This chain links TRBV30 with TRBJ2-1, with a tentative D call TRBD1 (5 bases). The germline V and J ends were trimmed by 2 bases and 2 bases, with 19 bases remaining between them. There are 17 residues in the CDR3. Germline assignment: CDR1 GTSNPN and CDR2 SVGIG (reference sequence).

This chain connects TRBV5-5 to TRBJ2-2; D unclear. The CDR3 totals 14 residues. V lost 4 bases to trimming and J lost 4 bases, with 11 bases between them. Germline-derived CDR1 and CDR2 are SGHKS and YYEKEE (reference sequence). The chain's CDR3 is CASSRKVVTGELFF. In DNA form, the CDR3 reads TGTGCCAGCAGCAGGAAAGTCGTCACCGGGGAGCTGTTTTTT.

This chain links TRBV2 with TRBJ2-1; no firm D call. The CDR3 totals 12 residues. Germline-derived CDR1 and CDR2 are SNHLY and FYNNEI. The V gene lost 5 bases and the J gene lost 6 bases, with 8 bases spanning the gap. CDR3 amino acids: CASSFLLNEQFF. The CDR3 nucleotides are TGTGCCAGCAGTTTCCTGCTCAATGAGCAGTTCTTC.

This clonotype was counted only a few times. V usage is TRBV29-1 and J usage is TRBJ2-5; 7 bases are a match to TRBD1. CDR3 length equals 13 residues. Germline trimming cut 4 bases from V and 4 bases from J; bases unmatched to any gene: 6. Germline assignment: CDR1 SQVTM and CDR2 ANQGSEA. The CDR3 sequence: CSVARAGGETQYF. In DNA, the CDR3 is TGCAGCGTTGCAAGAGCAGGGGGAGAGACCCAGTACTTC.

This clonotype appeared a few times. The chain recombines TRBV10-1 with TRBJ2-1, with 11 bases fitting TRBD2. Germline lookup yields CDR1 WNHNN and CDR2 SYGVQD (reference sequence). V lost 6 bases, J lost 6 bases, and 7 bases stayed unmatched. The CDR3 covers 15 residues. The CDR3 nucleotides are TGCGCCAGCAGCGCGCCCGGACTAGCGGGCAATGAGCAGTTCTTC. It specifies CASSAPGLAGNEQFF.

This clonotype has a count of ten or more. The chain uses TRBV4-3 and TRBJ2-7; TRBD1 matches at 8 bases. V gave up 3 bases and J gave up 0 bases; unmatched junction bases: 4. Germline V gene lookup returns CDR1 LGHNA and CDR2 YSLEER. This CDR3 is 15 amino acids long. The CDR3 DNA is TGCGCCAGCAGCCATGAACAGGGGGACTCCTACGAGCAGTACTTC. This gives the protein CASSHEQGDSYEQYF.

This clonotype has more than one count but fewer than ten. This sequence joins TRBV5-1 and TRBJ2-7; 9 bases line up with TRBD1. V was pared by 4 bases and J by 1 base, with 6 bases of the junction left unmatched. The CDR3 has 15 residues. CDR1 is SGHRS and CDR2 is YFSETQ in the germline V gene. CDR3 sequence (DNA): TGCGCCAGCAGCCTTGGGACAGGGAGGTCCTACGAGCAGTACTTC. This encodes CASSLGTGRSYEQYF. The full variable domain, in which reference TRBV5-1 and TRBJ2-7 provide the parts outside the CDR3, is KAGVTQTPRYLIKTRGQQVTLSCSPISGHRSVSWYQQTPGQGLQFLFEYFSETQRNKGNFPGRFSGRQFSNSRSEMNVSTLELGDSALYLCASSLGTGRSYEQYFGPGTRLTVT.